A selection of T cell receptor beta chains follows, all from one sample in a study of OX40 agonist ivuxolimab in advanced cancers. The repertoire was sequenced with immunoSEQ multiplex PCR; TCRdb's copy has only in-frame clones and lacks some. The profile covers tens of thousands of clones, with less than 90% appearing a single time and around 29% taken by the ten largest. The sequencing used CD4+ or CD8+ T cells sorted from blood, collected in a trial of the OX40 agonist ivuxolimab. These receptors originate from an adult with an advanced solid tumor such as melanoma, head and neck, liver or kidney cancer. Each CDR3 is given with its conserved first and last residue. The order of the fields is clone size, V gene, D gene, J gene, CDR3 protein, CDR3 DNA. The D gene is left open where the match is weak. The size entry is marked missing in some rows and otherwise reads once, few, many or a size class.

.	TRBV4-3	.	TRBJ2-7	CASSQEGIPYEQYF	TGCGCCAGCAGCCAAGAGGGGATCCCCTACGAGCAGTACTTC
.	TRBV5-6	TRBD2	TRBJ2-3	CASSLGGLAGSSDTDTQYF	TGTGCCAGCAGCTTGGGGGGACTAGCGGGGTCCAGTGACACAGATACGCAGTATTTT
.	TRBV6-5	.	TRBJ1-2	CASSYSMQGYTF	TGTGCCAGCAGTTACTCGATGCAGGGCTACACCTTC
.	TRBV6-5	TRBD2	TRBJ2-5	CASSSSGGVLETQYF	TGTGCCAGCAGCAGTAGCGGGGGTGTTCTTGAGACCCAGTACTTC
once	TRBV7-2	.	TRBJ2-7	CASSLEASVTYEQYF	TGTGCCAGCAGCTTAGAGGCCAGTGTGACCTACGAGCAGTACTTC
.	TRBV7-9	TRBD2	TRBJ2-7	CASSLGLAGEGPYEQYF	TGTGCCAGCAGCTTAGGGCTAGCGGGAGAGGGACCCTACGAGCAGTACTTC
.	TRBV7-8	.	TRBJ2-2	CASSLGQGLSTGELFF	TGTGCCAGCAGCTTAGGGCAGGGGCTCAGCACCGGGGAGCTGTTTTTT
once	TRBV5-6	.	TRBJ2-5	CASSPGRLETQYF	TGTGCCAGCAGCCCGGGACGGCTAGAGACCCAGTACTTC
.	TRBV10-2	TRBD2	TRBJ2-2	CASSELAGGTGELFF	TGCGCCAGCAGTGAGCTAGCGGGAGGCACCGGGGAGCTGTTTTTT
few	TRBV9	.	TRBJ1-6	CASSVGDIDNSLHF	TGTGCCAGCAGCGTAGGGGACATAGACAATTCCCTCCACTTT
.	TRBV7-9	.	TRBJ2-7	CASSVLQYTYEQYF	TGTGCCAGCAGCGTGTTACAGTACACCTACGAGCAGTACTTC
.	TRBV21-1	.	TRBJ2-7	CASSKTRRVPYYEQYF	TGTGCCAGCAGCAAAACCCGTCGGGTCCCCTACTACGAGCAGTACTTC
.	TRBV19	.	TRBJ1-5	CASSEGRGQPQHF	TGTGCCAGTAGTGAGGGAAGGGGCCAGCCCCAGCATTTT
.	TRBV29-1	.	TRBJ2-7	CSVEVSYEQYF	TGCAGCGTTGAAGTCAGCTACGAGCAGTACTTC
.	TRBV23-1	TRBD1	TRBJ2-5	CASFRGGTGLETQYF	TGCGCCAGCTTCCGGGGCGGGACAGGGTTGGAGACCCAGTACTTC
.	TRBV19	.	TRBJ2-7	CASSIRGLTYEQYF	TGTGCCAGTAGCATACGGGGGCTCACCTACGAGCAGTACTTC
.	TRBV4-1	.	TRBJ1-4	CASSHSYGNEKLFF	TGCGCCAGCAGCCATAGTTACGGTAATGAAAAACTGTTTTTT
.	TRBV5-4	.	TRBJ2-2	CASRGGSAANTGELFF	TGTGCCAGCAGGGGTGGATCAGCGGCGAACACCGGGGAGCTGTTTTTT
once	TRBV5-1	TRBD1	TRBJ2-5	CASSSGTGGIGVETQYF	TGCGCCAGCAGTTCAGGGACAGGGGGCATTGGAGTTGAGACCCAGTACTTC
.	TRBV7-9	.	TRBJ1-6	CASSSERANSPLHF	TGTGCCAGCAGCTCAGAACGGGCAAATTCACCCCTCCACTTT
.	TRBV28	.	TRBJ1-2	CASSFPGVAVGEYTF	TGTGCCAGCAGTTTTCCCGGGGTGGCCGTGGGCGAATACACCTTC
.	TRBV4-1	TRBD2	TRBJ2-1	CASSPGTSDYNEQFF	TGCGCCAGCAGTCCCGGGACTAGCGATTACAATGAGCAGTTCTTC
.	TRBV4-1	.	TRBJ1-6	CASSRDISGETYNSPLHF	TGCGCCAGCAGCCGAGACATTTCAGGGGAAACCTATAATTCACCCCTCCACTTT
.	TRBV7-9	.	TRBJ2-1	CASSWEGAYNEQFF	TGTGCCAGCAGCTGGGAAGGGGCATACAATGAGCAGTTCTTC
.	TRBV7-8	TRBD2	TRBJ2-3	CASSLGLAGVGTQYF	TGTGCCAGCAGCCTGGGACTAGCGGGGGTTGGTACGCAGTATTTT
.	TRBV9	TRBD2	TRBJ2-5	CASSVLSGGQETQYF	TGTGCCAGCAGCGTACTTAGCGGGGGGCAAGAGACCCAGTACTTC
.	TRBV11-3	TRBD2	TRBJ2-1	CASSLRGLAGRNEQFF	TGTGCCAGCAGCTTACGCGGACTAGCGGGCCGCAATGAGCAGTTCTTC
.	TRBV10-3	.	TRBJ1-2	CAIAGSGDYGYTF	TGTGCCATTGCCGGTAGTGGGGACTATGGCTACACCTTC
.	TRBV29-1	.	TRBJ1-1	CSARTVGDTEAFF	TGCAGCGCCCGGACGGTGGGGGACACTGAAGCTTTCTTT
.	TRBV19	.	TRBJ2-1	CASSIVRSTYNEQFF	TGTGCCAGTAGTATAGTCAGAAGCACCTACAATGAGCAGTTCTTC
once	TRBV19	TRBD1	TRBJ2-3	CASSTRQGEADTQYF	TGTGCCAGTAGTACCCGACAGGGGGAGGCAGATACGCAGTATTTT
.	TRBV5-4	TRBD2	TRBJ2-3	CASSWDYSTDTQYF	TGTGCCAGCAGCTGGGACTATAGCACAGATACGCAGTATTTT
.	TRBV28	TRBD1	TRBJ2-6	CASSFDRGSGANVLTF	TGTGCCAGCAGTTTCGACAGGGGGTCTGGGGCCAACGTCCTGACTTTC
.	TRBV5-1	.	TRBJ2-3	CASSFKQGTDTQYF	TGCGCCAGCAGCTTTAAACAGGGCACAGATACGCAGTATTTT
.	TRBV19	TRBD1	TRBJ2-5	CASTPPYRGQETQYF	TGTGCCAGTACTCCACCCTACAGGGGGCAAGAGACCCAGTACTTC
.	TRBV7-2	TRBD1	TRBJ1-2	CASSLGDRSSYGYTF	TGTGCCAGCAGCTTAGGGGACAGATCCTCCTATGGCTACACCTTC
.	TRBV5-1	TRBD2	TRBJ2-5	CASSLTTSGEETQYF	TGCGCCAGCAGCTTAACCACTAGCGGGGAGGAGACCCAGTACTTC
.	TRBV28	.	TRBJ1-2	CASSFPWPGANGYTF	TGTGCCAGCAGTTTCCCCTGGCCGGGGGCCAATGGCTACACCTTC
.	TRBV7-2	TRBD2	TRBJ2-3	CASSSLSGLAGAPLDF	TGTGCCAGCAGCTCTCTCTCGGGACTAGCGGGGGCTCCCTTGGATTTT
.	TRBV29-1	.	TRBJ1-1	CSVGKNTEAFF	TGCAGCGTTGGTAAGAACACTGAAGCTTTCTTT
.	TRBV6-5	.	TRBJ2-3	CASSYEALGVDTQYF	TGTGCCAGCAGTTACGAGGCTCTTGGGGTAGATACGCAGTATTTT
.	TRBV5-1	.	TRBJ1-5	CASSLDGLAGNQPQHF	TGCGCCAGCAGCTTAGACGGTCTCGCTGGCAATCAGCCCCAGCATTTT